The 6 T cell receptor beta chains listed next were all sequenced from one sample in a study of beta chain features in type 1 diabetes. Of the isolated RNA, all was reverse transcribed, and so the sequenced material was expressed TCRB transcripts. This table comes from immunoSEQ multiplex PCR, and its TCRdb copy is limited to in-frame clones, with some not included. Altogether approximately 84,000 clones are present, 25% to 35% being singletons, with the ten largest covering 0.4% to 0.55%. Material: stem cell memory CD4+ T cells from blood. Source of these receptors: a woman aged 18-35 years in good health.

The V call is TRBV5-1, the J call TRBJ1-2, with 9 bases aligning to TRBD1. Per the germline V gene, CDR1 is SGHRS and CDR2 is YFSETQ. Trimming removed 2 bases from V and 8 bases from J; junction bases left unmatched: 7. The CDR3 runs 14 residues. The CDR3, as DNA: TGCGCCAGCAGCTTCCTGGGACAGGGTTCGGGCTACACCTTC. Its protein product is CASSFLGQGSGYTF.

This clone was picked up a small number of times. The V and J genes are TRBV4-3 and TRBJ2-7; D might be TRBD1 (6 bases). Trimming shortened V by 3 bases and J by 4 bases, and 13 bases separated the two germline ends. From germline, CDR1 is LGHNA and CDR2 YSLEER. The CDR3 consists of 14 residues. The CDR3 region has the DNA TGCGCCAGCAGCCAGGAAATAGGGGGATACGAGCAGTACTTC. Translation: CASSQEIGGYEQYF.

This clone was detected a few times. The chain links TRBV15 to TRBJ2-3; the D gene is possibly TRBD1 (5 bases). Germline loops: CDR1 LNHNV, CDR2 YYDKDF (reference sequence). The ends were cut back, 5 bases at V and 1 base at J, with 16 bases in the middle. This CDR3 contains 16 residues. This CDR3 is CATSGQEGVGTDTQYF. The CDR3 DNA reads as TGTGCCACCAGCGGACAAGAAGGGGTCGGCACAGATACGCAGTATTTT.

The V and J genes are TRBV30 and TRBJ1-1; 9 bases are a match to TRBD1. The CDR3 contains 14 residues. In germline, CDR1 is GTSNPN, CDR2 SVGIG (reference sequence). V dropped 4 bases and J dropped 1; count of bases not matched to a gene: 4. CDR3 nucleotide sequence: TGTGCCTGGACCCTGGGACAGGGGAACACTGAAGCTTTCTTT. It encodes CAWTLGQGNTEAFF.

This clone was seen a handful of times. The CDR3 DNA is TGTGCCAGCAGCTTACAGGGGGCACGGGGCGCAGATACGCAGTATTTT. Translation gives CASSLQGARGADTQYF. The rearrangement uses TRBV7-2 and TRBJ2-3, with TRBD1 matching 8 bases. The V gene end was trimmed by 2 bases and the J gene end by 4 bases; junction bases not matched to a gene: 8. Germline CDR1 is SGHTA and CDR2 is FQGNSA. The CDR3 is made up of 16 amino acids.

The CDR3 nucleotides are TGTGCCAGTAGTCCCGGGACAGGGTTCGGGGACAATCAGCCCCAGCATTTT. As protein: CASSPGTGFGDNQPQHF. The chain combines TRBV19 with TRBJ1-5, with 9 bases lining up with TRBD1. The CDR3 contains 17 residues. CDR1 is LNHDA and CDR2 is SQIVND in the germline V gene (reference sequence). Germline trimming cut 5 bases from V and 3 bases from J; bases unmatched to any gene: 11.